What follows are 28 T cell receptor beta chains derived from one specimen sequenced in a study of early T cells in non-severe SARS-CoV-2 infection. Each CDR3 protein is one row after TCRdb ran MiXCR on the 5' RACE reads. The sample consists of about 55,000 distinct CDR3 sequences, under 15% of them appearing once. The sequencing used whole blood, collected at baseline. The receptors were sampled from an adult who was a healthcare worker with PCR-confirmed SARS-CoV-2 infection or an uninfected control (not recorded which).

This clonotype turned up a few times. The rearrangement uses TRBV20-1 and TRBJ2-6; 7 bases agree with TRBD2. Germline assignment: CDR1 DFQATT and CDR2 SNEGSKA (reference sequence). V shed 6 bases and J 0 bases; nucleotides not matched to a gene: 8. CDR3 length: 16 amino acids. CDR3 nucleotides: TGCAGTGCCAAAGCGGGGCTTACCTCTGGGGCCAACGTCCTGACTTTC. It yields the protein CSAKAGLTSGANVLTF.

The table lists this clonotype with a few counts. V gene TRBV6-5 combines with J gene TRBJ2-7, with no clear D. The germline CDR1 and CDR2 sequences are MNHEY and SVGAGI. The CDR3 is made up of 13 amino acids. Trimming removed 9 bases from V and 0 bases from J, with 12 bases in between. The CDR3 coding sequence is TGTGCCAGTACGTGGGGAAGCTCCTACGAGCAGTACTTC. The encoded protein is CASTWGSSYEQYF.

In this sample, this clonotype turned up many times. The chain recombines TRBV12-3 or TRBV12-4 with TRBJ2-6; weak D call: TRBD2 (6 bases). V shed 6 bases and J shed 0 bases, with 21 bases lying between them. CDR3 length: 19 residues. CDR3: CASSALPGLLASGANVLTF. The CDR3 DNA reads TGTGCCAGCAGCGCCCTCCCGGGACTCCTTGCCTCTGGGGCCAACGTCCTGACTTTC.

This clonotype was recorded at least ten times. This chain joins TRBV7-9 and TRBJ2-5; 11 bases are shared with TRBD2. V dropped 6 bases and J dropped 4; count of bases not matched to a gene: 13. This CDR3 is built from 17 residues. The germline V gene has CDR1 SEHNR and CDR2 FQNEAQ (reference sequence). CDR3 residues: CASSHRTSGYEGETQYF. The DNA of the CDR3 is TGTGCCAGCAGTCATCGGACTAGCGGGTACGAGGGAGAGACCCAGTACTTC. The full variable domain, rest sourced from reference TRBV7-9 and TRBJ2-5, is DTGVSQNPRHKITKRGQNVTFRCDPISEHNRLYWYRQTLGQGPEFLTYFQNEAQLEKSRLLSDRFSAERPKGSFSTLEIQRTEQGDSAMYLCASSHRTSGYEGETQYFGPGTRLLVL.

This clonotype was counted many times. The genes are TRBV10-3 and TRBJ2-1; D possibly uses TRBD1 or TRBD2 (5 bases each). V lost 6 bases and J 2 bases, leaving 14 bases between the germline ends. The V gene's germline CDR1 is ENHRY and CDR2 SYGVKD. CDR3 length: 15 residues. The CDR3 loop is CAIRGDGTAYNEQFF. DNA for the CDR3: TGTGCCATCAGAGGGGACGGGACGGCCTACAATGAGCAGTTCTTC.

CDR3 sequence reads: CASSPPAGRYTDTQYF. CDR3 DNA sequence: TGTGCCAGCTCACCCCCAGCGGGGCGGTACACAGATACGCAGTATTTT. The chain employs TRBV18 and TRBJ2-3; 7 bases are a match to TRBD2. Germline assignment: CDR1 KGHSH and CDR2 LQKENI. The CDR3 covers 16 residues. With V trimmed by 3 bases and J by 2 bases, 8 bases remained unmatched. The full variable domain, rest sourced from reference TRBV18 and TRBJ2-3, is NAGVMQNPRHLVRRRGQEARLRCSPMKGHSHVYWYRQLPEEGLKFMVYLQKENIIDESGMPKERFSAEFPKEGPSILRIQQVVRGDSAAYFCASSPPAGRYTDTQYFGPGTRLTVL.

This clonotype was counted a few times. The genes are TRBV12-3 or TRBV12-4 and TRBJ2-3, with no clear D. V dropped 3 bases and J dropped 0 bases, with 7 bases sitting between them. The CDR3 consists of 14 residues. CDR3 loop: CASSFGGSTDTQYF. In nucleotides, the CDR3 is TGTGCCAGCAGTTTTGGCGGAAGCACAGATACGCAGTATTTT.

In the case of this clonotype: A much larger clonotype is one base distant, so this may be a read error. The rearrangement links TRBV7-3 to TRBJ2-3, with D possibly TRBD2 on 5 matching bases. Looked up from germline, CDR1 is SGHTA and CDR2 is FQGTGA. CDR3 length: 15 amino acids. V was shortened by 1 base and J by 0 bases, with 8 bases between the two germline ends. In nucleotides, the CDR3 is TGTGCCAGCAGCTTAAAGGGAGAGAGCACAGATACGCAGTATTTT. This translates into CASSLKGESTDTQYF. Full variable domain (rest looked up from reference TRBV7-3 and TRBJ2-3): GAGVSQTPSNKVTEKGKYVELRCDPISGHTALYWYRQSLGQGPEFLIYFQGTGAADDSGLPNDRFFAVRPEGSVSTLKIQRTERGDSAVYLCASSLKGESTDTQYFGPGTRLTVL.

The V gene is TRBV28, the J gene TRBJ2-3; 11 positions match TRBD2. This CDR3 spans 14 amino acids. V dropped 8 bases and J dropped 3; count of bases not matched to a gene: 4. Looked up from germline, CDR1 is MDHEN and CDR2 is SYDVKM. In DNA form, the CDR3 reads TGTGCCAGCGGGACTAGCGGAGTAACAGATACGCAGTATTTT. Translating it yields CASGTSGVTDTQYF.

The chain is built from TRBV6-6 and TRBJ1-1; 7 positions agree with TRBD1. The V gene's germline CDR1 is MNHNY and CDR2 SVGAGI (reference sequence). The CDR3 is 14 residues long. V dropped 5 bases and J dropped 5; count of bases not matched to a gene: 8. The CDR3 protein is CASSTTQGGTEAFF. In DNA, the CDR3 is TGTGCCAGCAGTACTACTCAGGGGGGTACTGAAGCTTTCTTT.

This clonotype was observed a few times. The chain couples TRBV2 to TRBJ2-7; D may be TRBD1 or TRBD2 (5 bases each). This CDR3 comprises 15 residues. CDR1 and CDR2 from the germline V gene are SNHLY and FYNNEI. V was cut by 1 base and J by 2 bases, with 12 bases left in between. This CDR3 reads CASSEGGAHTYEQYF. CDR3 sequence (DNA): TGTGCCAGCAGTGAAGGAGGGGCCCATACCTACGAGCAGTACTTC.

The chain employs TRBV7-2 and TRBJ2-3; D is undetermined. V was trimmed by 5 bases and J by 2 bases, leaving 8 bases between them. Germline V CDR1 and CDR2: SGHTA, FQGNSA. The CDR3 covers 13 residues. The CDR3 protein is CASSTSTTDTQYF. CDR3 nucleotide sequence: TGTGCCAGCAGCACCTCGACCACAGATACGCAGTATTTT.

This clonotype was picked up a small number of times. The CDR3 bases are TGTGCCAGCAGTCGGGACAGCGATCGGGAAAAACTGTTTTTT. Translated: CASSRDSDREKLFF. V usage is TRBV12-3 or TRBV12-4 and J usage is TRBJ1-4; TRBD1 agrees at 7 bases. With V trimmed by 5 bases and J by 8 bases, 8 bases remained unmatched. The CDR3 has 14 residues.

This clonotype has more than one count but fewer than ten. Here the CDR3 DNA reads TGTGCCAGCAGCCCTAAGGAACGACAGGCCCTGGAAGAGACCCAGTACTTC. Its translation: CASSPKERQALEETQYF. This sequence joins TRBV6-1 and TRBJ2-5, with TRBD1 as a possible D gene (6 bases). The CDR3 has 17 amino acids. From germline, CDR1 is MNHNS and CDR2 SASEGT. Trimming took off 6 bases at V and 3 bases at J, with 23 bases between the two ends.

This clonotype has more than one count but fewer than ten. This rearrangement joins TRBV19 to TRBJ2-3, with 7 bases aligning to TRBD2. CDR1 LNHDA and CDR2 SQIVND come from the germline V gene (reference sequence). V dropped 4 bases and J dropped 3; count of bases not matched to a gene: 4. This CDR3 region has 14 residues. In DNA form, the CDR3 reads TGTGCCAGTAGTAACCGGGGAGGGACAGATACGCAGTATTTT. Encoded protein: CASSNRGGTDTQYF.

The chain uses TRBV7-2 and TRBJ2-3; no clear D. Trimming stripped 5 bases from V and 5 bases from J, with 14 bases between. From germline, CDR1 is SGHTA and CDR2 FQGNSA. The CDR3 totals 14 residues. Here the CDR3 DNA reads TGTGCCAGCAGCACACAACCCCCCGAAGATACGCAGTATTTT. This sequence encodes CASSTQPPEDTQYF.

CDR3 DNA sequence: TGCGCCAGCAGGTCCAGCGGGGGGCCAGCCAAAAACATTCAGTACTTC. Amino acid sequence: CASRSSGGPAKNIQYF. V usage is TRBV5-1 and J usage is TRBJ2-4; 9 bases are a match to TRBD2. J gave up 0 bases and V 5 bases, and 6 bases lay outside the gene matches. Germline V gene sequence: CDR1 SGHRS, CDR2 YFSETQ. The length of the CDR3 is 16 residues.

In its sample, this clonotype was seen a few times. The CDR3 protein is CASSHGRASGNTIYF. The CDR3 DNA follows: TGTGCCAGCAGCCACGGTAGGGCCTCTGGAAACACCATATATTTT. V is TRBV7-2 and J is TRBJ1-3; D not resolved. The germline CDR1 and CDR2 sequences are SGHTA and FQGNSA. The CDR3 runs 15 residues. V was cut by 5 bases and J by 0 bases, with 11 bases left in between.

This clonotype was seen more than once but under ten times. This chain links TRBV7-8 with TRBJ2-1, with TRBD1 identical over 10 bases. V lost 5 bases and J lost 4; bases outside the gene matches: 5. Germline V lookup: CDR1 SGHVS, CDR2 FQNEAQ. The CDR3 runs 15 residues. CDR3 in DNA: TGTGCCAGCAGCCGACAGGGGGCGCCTTACAATGAGCAGTTCTTC. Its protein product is CASSRQGAPYNEQFF.

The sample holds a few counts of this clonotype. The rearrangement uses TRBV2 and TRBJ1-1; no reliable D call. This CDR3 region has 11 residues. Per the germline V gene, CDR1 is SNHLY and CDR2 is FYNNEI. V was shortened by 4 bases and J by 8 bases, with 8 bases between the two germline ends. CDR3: CASSGYREAFF. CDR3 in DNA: TGTGCCAGCAGTGGTTATCGAGAAGCTTTCTTT.

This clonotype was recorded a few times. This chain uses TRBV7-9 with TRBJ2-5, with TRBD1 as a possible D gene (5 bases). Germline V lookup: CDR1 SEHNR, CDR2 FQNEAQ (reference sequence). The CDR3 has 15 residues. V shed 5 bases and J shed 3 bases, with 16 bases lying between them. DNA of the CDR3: TGTGCCAGCAGCCTCTGGGGCAGGGCCGAAGAGACCCAGTACTTC. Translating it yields CASSLWGRAEETQYF.

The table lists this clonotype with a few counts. In nucleotides, the CDR3 is TGTGCCAGCAGCTTGGCCGGAGCGGGCGGCACCGGGGAGCTGTTTTTT. It codes for CASSLAGAGGTGELFF. The V call is TRBV5-4, the J call TRBJ2-2, with D possibly being TRBD2 (6 bases). The CDR3 loop spans 16 amino acids. The V end was cut by 0 bases, the J end by 4 bases, with 13 bases between. Germline V gene data show CDR1 as SGHNT and CDR2 as YYREEE (reference sequence).

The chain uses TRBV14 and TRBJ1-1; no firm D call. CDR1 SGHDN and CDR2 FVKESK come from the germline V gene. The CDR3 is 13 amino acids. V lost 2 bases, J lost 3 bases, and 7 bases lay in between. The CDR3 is CASSQFLHTEAFF. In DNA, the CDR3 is TGTGCCAGCAGCCAATTCCTCCACACTGAAGCTTTCTTT.

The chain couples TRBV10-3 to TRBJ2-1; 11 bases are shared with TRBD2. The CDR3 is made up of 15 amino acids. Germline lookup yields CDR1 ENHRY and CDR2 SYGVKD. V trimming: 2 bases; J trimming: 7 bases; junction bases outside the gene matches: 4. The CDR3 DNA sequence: TGTGCCATCAGTGAGACTAGCGGGGGTAGGAATGAGCAGTTCTTC. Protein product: CAISETSGGRNEQFF.

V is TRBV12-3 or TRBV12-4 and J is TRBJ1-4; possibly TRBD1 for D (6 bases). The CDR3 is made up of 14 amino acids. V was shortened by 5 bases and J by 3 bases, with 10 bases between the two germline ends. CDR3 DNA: TGTGCCAGCAGTCCGGACAGCCCTAATGAAAAACTGTTTTTT. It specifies CASSPDSPNEKLFF.

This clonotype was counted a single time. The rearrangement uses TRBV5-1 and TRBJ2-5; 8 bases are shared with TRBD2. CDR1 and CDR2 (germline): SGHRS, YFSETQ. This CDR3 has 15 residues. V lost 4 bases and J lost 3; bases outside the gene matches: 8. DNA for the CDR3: TGCGCCAGCAGCCCGGGGGGGGCTCTGAAAGAGACCCAGTACTTC. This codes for CASSPGGALKETQYF.

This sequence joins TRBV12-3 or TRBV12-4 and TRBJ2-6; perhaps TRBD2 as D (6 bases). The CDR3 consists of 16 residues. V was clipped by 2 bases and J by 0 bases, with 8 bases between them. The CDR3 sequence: CASSLPGDSGANVLTF. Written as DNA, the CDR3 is TGTGCCAGCAGTTTACCGGGGGACTCTGGGGCCAACGTCCTGACTTTC.

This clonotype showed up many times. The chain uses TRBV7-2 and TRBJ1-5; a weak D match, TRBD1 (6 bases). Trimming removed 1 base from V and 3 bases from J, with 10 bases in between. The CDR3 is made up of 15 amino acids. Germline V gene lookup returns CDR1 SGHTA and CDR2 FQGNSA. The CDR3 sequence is CASSLGQVINQPQHF. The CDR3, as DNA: TGTGCCAGCAGCTTAGGACAGGTGATCAATCAGCCCCAGCATTTT.